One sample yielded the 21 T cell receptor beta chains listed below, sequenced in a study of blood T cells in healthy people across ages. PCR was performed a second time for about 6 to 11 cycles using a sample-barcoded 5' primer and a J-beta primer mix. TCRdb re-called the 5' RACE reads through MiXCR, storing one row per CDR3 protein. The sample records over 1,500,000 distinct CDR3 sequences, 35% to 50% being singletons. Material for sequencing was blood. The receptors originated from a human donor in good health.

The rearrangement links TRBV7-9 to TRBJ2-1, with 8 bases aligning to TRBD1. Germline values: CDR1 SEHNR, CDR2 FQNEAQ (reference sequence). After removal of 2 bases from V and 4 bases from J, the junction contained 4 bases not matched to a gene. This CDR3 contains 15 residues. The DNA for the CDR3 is TGTGCCAGCAGCTTAACCAGGGGGCGTTACAATGAGCAGTTCTTC. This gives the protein CASSLTRGRYNEQFF.

CDR3 nucleotides: TGTGCCAGCAGGATTAGCGGGGGATTCTACAATGAGCAGTTCTTC. This codes for CASRISGGFYNEQFF. The chain carries TRBV3-1 and TRBJ2-1; TRBD2 matches 9 bases. The trim removed 6 bases at V and 3 bases at J, leaving 6 bases unmatched. The germline CDR1 and CDR2 sequences are LGHDT and YNNKEL (reference sequence). The CDR3 covers 15 residues.

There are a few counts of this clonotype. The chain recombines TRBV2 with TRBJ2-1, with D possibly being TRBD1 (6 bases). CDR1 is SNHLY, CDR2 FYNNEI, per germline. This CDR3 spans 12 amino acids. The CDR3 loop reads CVRGVIYNEQFF. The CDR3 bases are TGTGTCAGGGGCGTAATCTACAATGAGCAGTTCTTC.

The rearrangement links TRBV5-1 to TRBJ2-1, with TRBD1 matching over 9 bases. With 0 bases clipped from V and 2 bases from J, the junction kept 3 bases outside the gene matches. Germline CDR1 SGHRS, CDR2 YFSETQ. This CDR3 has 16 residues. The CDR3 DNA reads TGCGCCAGCAGCTTGGAAACAGGGGGCACCTACAATGAGCAGTTCTTC. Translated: CASSLETGGTYNEQFF.

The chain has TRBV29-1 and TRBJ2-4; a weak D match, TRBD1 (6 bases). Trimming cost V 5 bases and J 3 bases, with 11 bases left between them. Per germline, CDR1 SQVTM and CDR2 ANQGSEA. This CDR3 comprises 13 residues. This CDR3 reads CSVSTGFKNIQYF. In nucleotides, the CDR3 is TGCAGCGTTTCCACAGGGTTCAAAAACATTCAGTACTTC.

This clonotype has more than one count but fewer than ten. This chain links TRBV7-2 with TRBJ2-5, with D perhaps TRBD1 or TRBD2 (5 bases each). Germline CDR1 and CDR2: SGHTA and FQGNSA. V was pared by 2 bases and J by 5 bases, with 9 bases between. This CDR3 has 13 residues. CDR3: CASSLWWGETQYF. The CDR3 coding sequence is TGTGCCAGCAGCTTATGGTGGGGGGAGACCCAGTACTTC. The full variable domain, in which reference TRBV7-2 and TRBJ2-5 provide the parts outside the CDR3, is GAGVSQSPSNKVTEKGKDVELRCDPISGHTALYWYRQSLGQGLEFLIYFQGNSAPDKSGLPSDRFSAERTGGSVSTLTIQRTQQEDSAVYLCASSLWWGETQYFGPGTRLLVL.

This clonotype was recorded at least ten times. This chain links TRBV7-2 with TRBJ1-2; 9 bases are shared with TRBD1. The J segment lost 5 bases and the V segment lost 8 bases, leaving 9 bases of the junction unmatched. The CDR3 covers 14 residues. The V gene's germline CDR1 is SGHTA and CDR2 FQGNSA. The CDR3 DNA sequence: TGTGCCAGCTCACCCGGGACAGGGAGGTATGGCTACACCTTC. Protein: CASSPGTGRYGYTF.

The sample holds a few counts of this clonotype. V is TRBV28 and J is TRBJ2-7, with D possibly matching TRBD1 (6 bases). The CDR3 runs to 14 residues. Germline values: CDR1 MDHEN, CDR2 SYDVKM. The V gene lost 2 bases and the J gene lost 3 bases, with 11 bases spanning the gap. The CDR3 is CASSLEGELYEQYF. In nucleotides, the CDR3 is TGTGCCAGCAGTTTAGAGGGGGAACTCTACGAGCAGTACTTC. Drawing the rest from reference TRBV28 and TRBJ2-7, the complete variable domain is DVKVTQSSRYLVKRTGEKVFLECVQDMDHENMFWYRQDPGLGLRLIYFSYDVKMKEKGDIPEGYSVSREKKERFSLILESASTNQTSMYLCASSLEGELYEQYFGPGTRLTVT.

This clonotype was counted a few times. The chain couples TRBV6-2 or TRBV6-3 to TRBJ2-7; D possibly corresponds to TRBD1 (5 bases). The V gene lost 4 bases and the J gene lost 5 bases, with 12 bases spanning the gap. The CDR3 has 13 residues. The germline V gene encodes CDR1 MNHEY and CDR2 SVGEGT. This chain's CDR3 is CASSFTGVNEQYF. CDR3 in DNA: TGTGCCAGCAGTTTTACAGGTGTCAACGAGCAGTACTTC.

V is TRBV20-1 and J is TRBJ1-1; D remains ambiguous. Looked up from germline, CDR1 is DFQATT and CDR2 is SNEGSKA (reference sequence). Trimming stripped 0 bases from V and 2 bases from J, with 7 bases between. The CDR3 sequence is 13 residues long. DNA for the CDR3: TGCAGTGCTAGAGATCAGTTTAACACTGAAGCTTTCTTT. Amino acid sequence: CSARDQFNTEAFF.

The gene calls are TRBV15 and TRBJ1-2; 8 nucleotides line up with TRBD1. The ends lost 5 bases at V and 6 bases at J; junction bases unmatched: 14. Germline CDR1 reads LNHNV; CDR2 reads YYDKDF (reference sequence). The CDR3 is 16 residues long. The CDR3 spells CATSPLEAGGFDGYTF. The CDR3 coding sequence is TGTGCCACCAGCCCCCTAGAGGCAGGGGGCTTTGATGGCTACACCTTC.

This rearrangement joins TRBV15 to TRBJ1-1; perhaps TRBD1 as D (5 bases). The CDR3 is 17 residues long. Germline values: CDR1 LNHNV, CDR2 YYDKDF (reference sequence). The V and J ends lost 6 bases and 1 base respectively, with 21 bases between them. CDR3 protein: CATRPGARGRANTEAFF. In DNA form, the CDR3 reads TGTGCCACCAGACCCGGAGCCCGGGGCAGGGCGAACACTGAAGCTTTCTTT.

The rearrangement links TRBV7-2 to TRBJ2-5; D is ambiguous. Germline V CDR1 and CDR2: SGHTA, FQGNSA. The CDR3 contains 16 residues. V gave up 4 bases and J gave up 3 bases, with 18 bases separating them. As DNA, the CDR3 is TGTGCCAGCAGCTCCAACCTTCTAGAGACAAAAGAGACCCAGTACTTC. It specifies CASSSNLLETKETQYF.

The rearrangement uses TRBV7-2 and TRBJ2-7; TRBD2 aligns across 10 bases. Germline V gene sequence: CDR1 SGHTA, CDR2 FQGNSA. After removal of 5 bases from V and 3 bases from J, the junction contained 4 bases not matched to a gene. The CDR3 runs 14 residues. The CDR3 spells CASSPLAGVYEQYF. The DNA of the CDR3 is TGTGCCAGCAGCCCTCTAGCGGGGGTCTACGAGCAGTACTTC.

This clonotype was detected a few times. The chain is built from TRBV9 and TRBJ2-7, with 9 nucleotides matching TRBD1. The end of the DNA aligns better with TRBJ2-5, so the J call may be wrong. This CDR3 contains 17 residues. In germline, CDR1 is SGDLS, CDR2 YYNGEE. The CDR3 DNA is TGTGCCAGCAGCGTGAGCCGGGACAGGGAGGTAGGAGAGACCCAGTACTTC. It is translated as CASSVSRDREVGETQYF.

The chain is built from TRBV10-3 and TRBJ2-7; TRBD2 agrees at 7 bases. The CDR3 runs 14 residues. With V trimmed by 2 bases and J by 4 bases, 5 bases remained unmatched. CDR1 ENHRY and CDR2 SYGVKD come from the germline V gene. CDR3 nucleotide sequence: TGTGCCATCAGTGAGGGGAGGGGCGGATACGAGCAGTACTTC. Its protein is CAISEGRGGYEQYF.

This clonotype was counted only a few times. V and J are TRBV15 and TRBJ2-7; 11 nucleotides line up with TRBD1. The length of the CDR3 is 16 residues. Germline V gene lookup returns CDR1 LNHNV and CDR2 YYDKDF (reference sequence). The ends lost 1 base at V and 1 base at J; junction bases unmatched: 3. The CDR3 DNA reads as TGTGCCACCAGCAGAGGGACAGGGGGCCAGTCCTACGAGCAGTACTTC. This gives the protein CATSRGTGGQSYEQYF.

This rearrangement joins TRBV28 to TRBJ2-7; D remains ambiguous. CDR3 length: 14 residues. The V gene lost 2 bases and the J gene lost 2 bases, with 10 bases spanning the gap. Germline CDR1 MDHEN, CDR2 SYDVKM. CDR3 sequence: CASSLSSWTYEQYF. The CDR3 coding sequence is TGTGCCAGCAGTTTAAGCAGTTGGACCTACGAGCAGTACTTC.

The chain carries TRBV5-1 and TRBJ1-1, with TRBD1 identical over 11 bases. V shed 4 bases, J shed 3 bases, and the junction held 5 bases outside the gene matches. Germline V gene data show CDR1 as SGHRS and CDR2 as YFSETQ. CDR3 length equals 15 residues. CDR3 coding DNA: TGCGCCAGCAGCGGGACAGGGGGTAAGGACACTGAAGCTTTCTTT. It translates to CASSGTGGKDTEAFF.

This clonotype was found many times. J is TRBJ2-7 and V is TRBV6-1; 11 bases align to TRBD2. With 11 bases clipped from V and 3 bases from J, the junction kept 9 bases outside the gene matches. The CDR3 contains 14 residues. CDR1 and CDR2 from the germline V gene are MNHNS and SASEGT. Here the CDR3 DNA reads TGTGCCGGGGGGACTAGCGGTTTCTACTACGAGCAGTACTTC. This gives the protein CAGGTSGFYYEQYF.

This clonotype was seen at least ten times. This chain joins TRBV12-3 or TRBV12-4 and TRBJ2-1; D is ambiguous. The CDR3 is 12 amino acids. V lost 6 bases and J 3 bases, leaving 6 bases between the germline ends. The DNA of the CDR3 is TGTGCCAGCAGATCCAGCTACAATGAGCAGTTCTTC. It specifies CASRSSYNEQFF.